The sequence of this TCR beta chain was determined in a study of blood T cell repertoires in COVID-19. Germline V lookup: CDR1 SGDLS, CDR2 YYNGEE. The CDR3 totals 15 residues. The ends were cut back, 0 bases at V and 3 bases at J, with 13 bases in the middle. Clones were sequenced by immunoSEQ multiplex PCR, and TCRdb holds only the in-frame ones, with some missing. The repertoire holds about 240,000 clones, with 75% to 85% as singletons. What was sequenced was peripheral blood. This receptor was obtained from an elderly woman with COVID-19, enrolled during active disease. J is TRBJ2-7 and V is TRBV9; D possibly corresponds to TRBD2 (6 bases). The CDR3 spells CASSVGGDPHYEQYF. The CDR3 DNA sequence: TGTGCCAGCAGCGTAGGGGGGGACCCCCACTACGAGCAGTACTTC.